This T cell receptor beta chain is drawn from a study of T cells after yellow fever vaccination. One entry per CDR3 protein results from TCRdb running MiXCR on the 5' RACE reads. The sample has hundreds of thousands of distinct CDR3 sequences; 18% are singletons. This clonotype was counted at least ten times. The antigen remains undetermined. Study conclusions and caveats: Reappearance after the booster was observed for most primary-vaccination clones (96% CD4, over 75% CD8). CD4 and CD8 compartments shared a small share of clonotypes.

V was clipped by 5 bases and J by 0 bases, with 10 bases between them. Germline CDR1 SEHNR, CDR2 FQNEAQ (reference sequence). This CDR3 comprises 14 residues. This chain joins TRBV7-9 and TRBJ2-5; D gene unclear. The TCR sequence derives from a man aged 18-30 years who received the YFV17D yellow fever vaccine. Sequenced material: PBMCs, taken before the yellow fever booster vaccination. The CDR3 is CASSTSLDQETQYF. Written as DNA, the CDR3 is TGTGCCAGCAGCACATCACTGGACCAAGAGACCCAGTACTTC. Variable domain in full (rest from reference TRBV7-9 and TRBJ2-5): DTGVSQNPRHKITKRGQNVTFRCDPISEHNRLYWYRQTLGQGPEFLTYFQNEAQLEKSRLLSDRFSAERPKGSFSTLEIQRTEQGDSAMYLCASSTSLDQETQYFGPGTRLLVL.